This T cell receptor (beta chain) was found in a study of blood T cells in healthy people across ages. This clonotype was observed a few times. Its antigen is undetermined. Primers used in a second PCR of roughly 6 to 11 cycles were a sample-barcoded 5' primer and a J-beta primer mix. One entry per CDR3 protein results from TCRdb running MiXCR on the 5' RACE reads. Of approximately 900,000 distinct CDR3 sequences detected, around 48% appear once; the ten largest clones hold over 10%. Looked up from germline, CDR1 is SGHTA and CDR2 is FQGNSA. Trimming pared 2 bases from V and 1 base from J, leaving 13 bases between. This CDR3 contains 16 residues. Study-wide results and limits: In older individuals, TCR beta diversity per million T cells was lower, falling roughly linearly with age. Considered underestimates were the diversity estimates obtained from one million T cells.

The receptor was isolated from a young man in good health. Specimen: blood. The rearrangement uses TRBV7-2 and TRBJ2-3; no definite D call. CDR3 protein: CASSLSPRRRTDTQYF. CDR3 in DNA: TGTGCCAGCAGCTTATCCCCACGGCGGCGCACAGATACGCAGTATTTT.